The following is a TCR beta chain sequence with its context. This record belongs to a study of blood T cell repertoires in COVID-19. Study overall: Samples representing acute and convalescent COVID-19 were sourced from the United States, Italy and Spain. In each case, the material was cDNA or gDNA derived from T cells, B-cell-depleted T cells, or PBMCs.

The V gene lost 5 bases and the J gene lost 5 bases, with 15 bases spanning the gap. Germline CDR1 SEHNR, CDR2 FQNEAQ (reference sequence). CDR3 length equals 14 residues. The authors' processing: Amplification with reference gene primers provided the estimates of nucleated cell counts. Sequenced by immunoSEQ multiplex PCR; TCRdb stores in-frame clones only, minus some. Clonal size and the V and J genes are those of that table, whereas D and trimming came from the DNA. The table lists tens of thousands of clones, approximately 90% of them singletons. The sequenced sample was peripheral blood. This receptor was obtained from a man over 45 with active COVID-19. The chain carries TRBV7-9 and TRBJ1-1, with D possibly being TRBD1 (5 bases). The CDR3 coding sequence is TGTGCCAGCAGCCACTCGGGGGGTTGGACTGAAGCTTTCTTT. This gives the protein CASSHSGGWTEAFF.